This entry concerns a single T cell receptor (beta chain). This sample is drawn from a study of blood T cell repertoires in COVID-19. The repertoire was sequenced with immunoSEQ multiplex PCR; TCRdb's copy has only in-frame clones and lacks some. The sample contains tens of thousands of clones, roughly 80% of which appear only once. Germline V CDR1 and CDR2: PRHDT, FYEKMQ (reference sequence). The CDR3 contains 14 residues. With 11 bases removed from V and 5 bases from J, the gap between germline ends came to 19 bases. Specimen: peripheral blood. The clonotype comes from a young man with COVID-19, enrolled during active disease. V usage is TRBV13 and J usage is TRBJ2-1; D possibly corresponds to TRBD2 (6 bases). CDR3 protein: CAGGQGGRDNEQFF. CDR3 nucleotides: TGTGCCGGAGGGCAAGGCGGCAGGGACAATGAGCAGTTCTTC.